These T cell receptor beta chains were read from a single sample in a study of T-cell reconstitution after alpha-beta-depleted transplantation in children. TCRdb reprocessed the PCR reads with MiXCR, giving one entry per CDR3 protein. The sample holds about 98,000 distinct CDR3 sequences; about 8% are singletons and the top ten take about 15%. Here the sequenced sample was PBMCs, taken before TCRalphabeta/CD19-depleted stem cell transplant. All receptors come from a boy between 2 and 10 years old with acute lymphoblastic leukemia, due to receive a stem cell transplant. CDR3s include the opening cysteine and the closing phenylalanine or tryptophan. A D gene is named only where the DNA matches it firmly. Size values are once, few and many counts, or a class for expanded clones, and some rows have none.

CDR3nt: TGTGCCAGCAGGGTAGACGGGGGCACCGGGGAGCTGTTTTTT
CDR3aa: CASRVDGGTGELFF
d_gene: .
abundance: .
v_gene: TRBV9
len: 14
j_gene: TRBJ2-2

CDR3nt: TGTGCTAGTGGGCGAGAGACCCAGTACTTC
CDR3aa: CASGRETQYF
d_gene: .
abundance: few
v_gene: TRBV12-5
len: 10
j_gene: TRBJ2-5

CDR3nt: TGCGCCAGCAGCCAAGATCGGCTAGCGGGGGTCACCGGGGAGCTGTTTTTT
CDR3aa: CASSQDRLAGVTGELFF
d_gene: TRBD2
abundance: .
v_gene: TRBV4-3
len: 17
j_gene: TRBJ2-2

CDR3nt: TGTGCCAGCAGCCCCCTCTCTAGCGGGGGGGCAGGTGAGCAGTTCTTC
CDR3aa: CASSPLSSGGAGEQFF
d_gene: TRBD2
abundance: many
v_gene: TRBV6-4
len: 16
j_gene: TRBJ2-1

CDR3nt: TGCAGTGCGCACAGGGAGGGTCATGGCTACACCTTC
CDR3aa: CSAHREGHGYTF
d_gene: .
abundance: .
v_gene: TRBV20-1
len: 12
j_gene: TRBJ1-2

CDR3nt: TGCGCCAGCAGCTTGCTCCAGGGGGGGAACACTGAAGCTTTCTTT
CDR3aa: CASSLLQGGNTEAFF
d_gene: TRBD1
abundance: few
v_gene: TRBV5-1
len: 15
j_gene: TRBJ1-1

CDR3nt: TGTGCCAGCAGTGACGAGCGGTTACAGCCCCAGCATTTT
CDR3aa: CASSDERLQPQHF
d_gene: .
abundance: .
v_gene: TRBV2
len: 13
j_gene: TRBJ1-5

CDR3nt: TGTGCCAGCAGCTTAAGCGGGGGGGACACAGATACGCAGTATTTT
CDR3aa: CASSLSGGDTDTQYF
d_gene: TRBD2
abundance: few
v_gene: TRBV7-3
len: 15
j_gene: TRBJ2-3

CDR3nt: TGCGCCAGCAGCTTGGTGGACATAGGTTTAGGTTACACCGGGGAGCTGTTTTTT
CDR3aa: CASSLVDIGLGYTGELFF
d_gene: .
abundance: many
v_gene: TRBV5-1
len: 18
j_gene: TRBJ2-2

CDR3nt: TGCGCCAGCAGCCTCCCCGGGGGGTCCTACGAGCAGTACTTC
CDR3aa: CASSLPGGSYEQYF
d_gene: TRBD2
abundance: many
v_gene: TRBV5-1
len: 14
j_gene: TRBJ2-7

CDR3nt: TGCGCCAGCAGCTTGGTTCAGACTAACAATGAGCAGTTCTTC
CDR3aa: CASSLVQTNNEQFF
d_gene: .
abundance: many
v_gene: TRBV5-1
len: 14
j_gene: TRBJ2-1

CDR3nt: TGTGCCAGCAGGACGACAGGGATAGGGGAAAAACTGTTTTTT
CDR3aa: CASRTTGIGEKLFF
d_gene: TRBD1
abundance: many
v_gene: TRBV28
len: 14
j_gene: TRBJ1-4

CDR3nt: TGTGCCAGCAGCTCCTCGGGACAGGGGAGCGAAAAACTGTTTTTT
CDR3aa: CASSSSGQGSEKLFF
d_gene: TRBD1
abundance: .
v_gene: TRBV7-6
len: 15
j_gene: TRBJ1-4

CDR3nt: TGCAGTGGTAGAGAGGGGACAGCTTCCAATGAGCAGTTCTTC
CDR3aa: CSGREGTASNEQFF
d_gene: TRBD1
abundance: many
v_gene: TRBV20-1
len: 14
j_gene: TRBJ2-1

CDR3nt: TGTGCCAGCAGTCCCGGGACTATCTACACCGGGGAGCTGTTTTTT
CDR3aa: CASSPGTIYTGELFF
d_gene: TRBD2
abundance: many
v_gene: TRBV12-3/TRBV12-4
len: 15
j_gene: TRBJ2-2

CDR3nt: TGCGCCAGCAGCTTTCCCGGGACGGTCTATGGCTACACCTTC
CDR3aa: CASSFPGTVYGYTF
d_gene: .
abundance: few
v_gene: TRBV5-1
len: 14
j_gene: TRBJ1-2

CDR3nt: TGTGCCAGCAGCGACCCTTTACGGGACGGCCTTTACTATGGCTACACCTTC
CDR3aa: CASSDPLRDGLYYGYTF
d_gene: .
abundance: .
v_gene: TRBV6-1
len: 17
j_gene: TRBJ1-2

CDR3nt: TGTGCCAGCTCACCCCCTGGCGGGGGAGGGGGTTCACCCCTCCACTTT
CDR3aa: CASSPPGGGGGSPLHF
d_gene: .
abundance: once
v_gene: TRBV18
len: 16
j_gene: TRBJ1-6

CDR3nt: TGTGCCAGCGTTGATCATGGGACTAGCTCCTACGAGCAGTACTTC
CDR3aa: CASVDHGTSSYEQYF
d_gene: TRBD2
abundance: .
v_gene: TRBV6-5
len: 15
j_gene: TRBJ2-7

CDR3nt: TGTGCCAGCAGCCAAGGGGCGCTGGGCACTGAAGCTTTCTTT
CDR3aa: CASSQGALGTEAFF
d_gene: .
abundance: many
v_gene: TRBV3-1
len: 14
j_gene: TRBJ1-1

CDR3nt: TGCAGTGCTAGAGAATTACTAGGCTATATGGAGACCCAGTACTTC
CDR3aa: CSARELLGYMETQYF
d_gene: .
abundance: many
v_gene: TRBV20-1
len: 15
j_gene: TRBJ2-5

CDR3nt: TGTGCCAGCAGTGAAGGGCAGGCCTACACTGAAGCTTTCTTT
CDR3aa: CASSEGQAYTEAFF
d_gene: .
abundance: few
v_gene: TRBV6-1
len: 14
j_gene: TRBJ1-1

CDR3nt: TGTGCCAGCAGCTCCGACAGGGAGGGAACTGAAGCTTTCTTT
CDR3aa: CASSSDREGTEAFF
d_gene: TRBD1
abundance: many
v_gene: TRBV12-3/TRBV12-4
len: 14
j_gene: TRBJ1-1

CDR3nt: TGCGCCAGCAGCTTGGCCATAGCTTTCAGCACAGATACGCAGTATTTT
CDR3aa: CASSLAIAFSTDTQYF
d_gene: .
abundance: few
v_gene: TRBV5-1
len: 16
j_gene: TRBJ2-3

CDR3nt: TGTGCCAGCAGTACCGACACGGTGAACACTGAAGCTTTCTTT
CDR3aa: CASSTDTVNTEAFF
d_gene: .
abundance: few
v_gene: TRBV2
len: 14
j_gene: TRBJ1-1

CDR3nt: TGCGCCACCGCGCCCGGACTAAAGTACAATGAGCAGTTCTTC
CDR3aa: CATAPGLKYNEQFF
d_gene: .
abundance: many
v_gene: TRBV5-1
len: 14
j_gene: TRBJ2-1

CDR3nt: TGTGCCAGCAGCTTATCGACGGCCTCTGGAAACACCATATATTTT
CDR3aa: CASSLSTASGNTIYF
d_gene: .
abundance: .
v_gene: TRBV13
len: 15
j_gene: TRBJ1-3

CDR3nt: TGTGCCACGTACAGGGTTGGGGACAATGAGCAGTTCTTC
CDR3aa: CATYRVGDNEQFF
d_gene: .
abundance: many
v_gene: TRBV28
len: 13
j_gene: TRBJ2-1

CDR3nt: TGCGCCAGCAGCTTGGGAGGGCGGTCAGAGACCCAGTACTTC
CDR3aa: CASSLGGRSETQYF
d_gene: .
abundance: many
v_gene: TRBV5-1
len: 14
j_gene: TRBJ2-5

CDR3nt: TGTGCCAGCAGTTTATTATTGGTAGGACTTAGCACAGATACGCAGTATTTT
CDR3aa: CASSLLLVGLSTDTQYF
d_gene: .
abundance: few
v_gene: TRBV28
len: 17
j_gene: TRBJ2-3

CDR3nt: TGTGCCAGCAGCCTTGGACAGGGGGCTTGGTACGAGCAGTACTTC
CDR3aa: CASSLGQGAWYEQYF
d_gene: TRBD1
abundance: .
v_gene: TRBV11-1
len: 15
j_gene: TRBJ2-7

CDR3nt: TGTGCCAGCAGTTTTTCCAGAGACACTGAAGCTTTCTTT
CDR3aa: CASSFSRDTEAFF
d_gene: .
abundance: few
v_gene: TRBV12-3/TRBV12-4
len: 13
j_gene: TRBJ1-1

CDR3nt: TGTGCCAGTAGTATAGTTGGACCCGGAACCTACGAGCAGTACTTC
CDR3aa: CASSIVGPGTYEQYF
d_gene: .
abundance: .
v_gene: TRBV19
len: 15
j_gene: TRBJ2-7

CDR3nt: TGTGCCAGCAGCCCACAGGGATCTGGAAACACCATATATTTT
CDR3aa: CASSPQGSGNTIYF
d_gene: .
abundance: .
v_gene: TRBV7-9
len: 14
j_gene: TRBJ1-3

CDR3nt: TGCGCCAGCAGCTTGGATAGAGGAAGGGCTTTAGACGAGCAGTACTTC
CDR3aa: CASSLDRGRALDEQYF
d_gene: .
abundance: few
v_gene: TRBV5-1
len: 16
j_gene: TRBJ2-7

CDR3nt: TGCGCCAGCAGTTTTGGGGGGACAGGGTCTTACGAGCAGTACTTC
CDR3aa: CASSFGGTGSYEQYF
d_gene: TRBD1
abundance: few
v_gene: TRBV5-1
len: 15
j_gene: TRBJ2-7

CDR3nt: TGTGCCAGCAGTTTGTTCCTCACTAGCGGGGGGGCTGACGAGCAGTACTTC
CDR3aa: CASSLFLTSGGADEQYF
d_gene: TRBD2
abundance: few
v_gene: TRBV12-3/TRBV12-4
len: 17
j_gene: TRBJ2-7

CDR3nt: TGTGCCAGCAGTGCCGGACAGGGAGGAGCAGATACGCAGTATTTT
CDR3aa: CASSAGQGGADTQYF
d_gene: TRBD1
abundance: many
v_gene: TRBV6-1
len: 15
j_gene: TRBJ2-3

CDR3nt: TGCAGTGCTAGAGACGGGTCCGTAGGGGAGACCCAGTACTTC
CDR3aa: CSARDGSVGETQYF
d_gene: .
abundance: .
v_gene: TRBV20-1
len: 14
j_gene: TRBJ2-5

CDR3nt: TGTGCCAGCAGTCCCTTTCACGGGAGGACTGAAGCTTTCTTT
CDR3aa: CASSPFHGRTEAFF
d_gene: .
abundance: many
v_gene: TRBV27
len: 14
j_gene: TRBJ1-1

CDR3nt: TGTGCCAGCAGCCCCCCGCCTAGCGGGGGATCTGTGGGCTTAGAGACCCAGTACTTC
CDR3aa: CASSPPPSGGSVGLETQYF
d_gene: TRBD2
abundance: few
v_gene: TRBV7-9
len: 19
j_gene: TRBJ2-5

CDR3nt: TGTGCCAGCAGCGTAGACAGGCCCCCAGATACGCAGTATTTT
CDR3aa: CASSVDRPPDTQYF
d_gene: .
abundance: once
v_gene: TRBV9
len: 14
j_gene: TRBJ2-3